One sample yielded the 26 T cell receptor beta chains listed below, sequenced in a study of CD8 T cells in ankylosing spondylitis. Via MiXCR, TCRdb re-called the 5' RACE reads, giving one row per CDR3 protein. The repertoire holds around 330,000 distinct CDR3 sequences, with 11% as singletons. Sequencing was done on a sample of blood, either unsorted or a sorted T cell fraction (not recorded which). The receptor set was obtained from a female donor with ankylosing spondylitis or in good health (not recorded which).

The sample holds a few counts of this clonotype. The chain is built from TRBV2 and TRBJ2-2; D possibly corresponds to TRBD2 (7 bases). V lost 1 base and J lost 5, with 14 bases in between. The CDR3 contains 16 residues. The germline CDR1 and CDR2 sequences are SNHLY and FYNNEI. The CDR3 here is CASSEVGGGLTGELFF. The CDR3 DNA follows: TGTGCCAGCAGTGAAGTAGGGGGGGGCCTGACCGGGGAGCTGTTTTTT.

This chain joins TRBV12-3 or TRBV12-4 and TRBJ2-6; 8 bases fit TRBD1. The V segment lost 5 bases and the J segment 2 bases; nucleotides outside the gene matches: 5. The length of the CDR3 is 16 residues. CDR3 amino acids: CASSAQGAPGANVLTF. In nucleotides, the CDR3 is TGTGCCAGCAGTGCCCAGGGGGCGCCTGGGGCCAACGTCCTGACTTTC.

This clonotype was recorded many times. The V call is TRBV5-1, the J call TRBJ2-3; unclear D gene. Looked up from germline, CDR1 is SGHRS and CDR2 is YFSETQ. The ends were cut back, 3 bases at V and 0 bases at J, with 11 bases in the middle. This CDR3 comprises 15 residues. This CDR3 reads CASSWGNPSTDTQYF. In DNA, the CDR3 is TGCGCCAGCAGCTGGGGTAACCCTAGCACAGATACGCAGTATTTT.

In regard to this clonotype: The missing conserved phenylalanine or tryptophan at the end of this CDR3 makes a read error likely. The V gene is TRBV28, the J gene TRBJ1-5; D remains unclear. The germline gives CDR1 MDHEN, CDR2 SYDVKM. This CDR3 is 10 amino acids long. Trimming shortened V by 3 bases and J by 9 bases, and 3 bases separated the two germline ends. CDR3 sequence: CASSLRPQHL. The CDR3 DNA reads as TGTGCCAGCAGTTTGCGGCCCCAGCATTTG.

Ten or more counts support this clonotype. The chain joins TRBV10-3 to TRBJ2-6, with a weak D call TRBD1 (6 bases). Germline V CDR1 and CDR2: ENHRY, SYGVKD. CDR3 size: 17 residues. Trimming left V 8 bases short and J 1 base short, with 18 bases between. CDR3 region: CAISSGVGQSGANVLTF. Written as DNA, the CDR3 is TGTGCCATCTCTTCAGGGGTCGGACAGTCTGGGGCCAACGTCCTGACTTTC.

This clonotype was seen at least ten times. The rearrangement links TRBV7-2 to TRBJ1-1; D unclear. This CDR3 spans 15 amino acids. Between the trimmed V and J ends, which lost 1 base and 2 bases, there was a span of 11 bases. Germline lookup yields CDR1 SGHTA and CDR2 FQGNSA. CDR3 sequence: CASSLVLSDNTEAFF. CDR3 bases: TGTGCCAGCAGCTTAGTTCTTTCGGATAACACTGAAGCTTTCTTT.

A word on this clonotype: This clone may be a read error of a much larger clone one base away. The chain links TRBV5-1 to TRBJ2-2; D ambiguous. V lost 0 bases and J lost 1, with 10 bases in between. CDR1 is SGHRS and CDR2 is YFSETQ in the germline V gene. The CDR3 loop spans 16 amino acids. The CDR3 DNA sequence: TGCGCCAGCAGCTTGGTCGGCGTAGTGAACACCGGGGAGCTGTTTTTT. It specifies CASSLVGVVNTGELFF.

The genes are TRBV28 and TRBJ1-5, with a tentative D call TRBD1 (5 bases). V lost 8 bases and J lost 7, with 18 bases in between. The CDR3 is made up of 14 amino acids. Looked up from germline, CDR1 is MDHEN and CDR2 is SYDVKM. For the CDR3, the DNA is TGTGCCAGCCGAGGCACGGCCCAGGGCCAGCCCCAGCATTTT. It codes for CASRGTAQGQPQHF.

This clonotype was observed a handful of times. The rearrangement links TRBV12-3 or TRBV12-4 to TRBJ2-5; TRBD2 aligns across 8 bases. V was pared by 7 bases and J by 2 bases, with 6 bases of the junction left unmatched. The CDR3 has 14 residues. The chain's CDR3 is CASTPSGLQETQYF. Here the CDR3 DNA reads TGTGCCAGCACTCCTAGCGGGTTACAAGAGACCCAGTACTTC.

This clonotype was counted between two and nine times. The chain links TRBV5-5 to TRBJ2-1, with TRBD1 matching 8 bases. The CDR3 spans 15 residues. CDR1 is SGHKS, CDR2 YYEKEE, per germline (reference sequence). J was trimmed by 6 bases and V by 1 base; bases with no gene match: 6. The CDR3 here is CASSLSGGSLNEQFF. In DNA, the CDR3 is TGTGCCAGCAGCTTGTCAGGGGGCAGCCTCAATGAGCAGTTCTTC.

This clonotype was observed at least ten times. At one end the junction does not follow the germline gene, possibly because of a read error. The chain joins TRBV20-1 to TRBJ2-7; D is undetermined. Per germline, CDR1 DFQATT and CDR2 SNEGSKA (reference sequence). The CDR3 consists of 11 residues. The CDR3 region has the DNA TGCAGTGCTAGACCCTCCCACGAGCAGTACTTC. This sequence encodes CSARPSHEQYF.

V is TRBV27 and J is TRBJ2-7, with TRBD1 matching over 8 bases. V dropped 6 bases and J dropped 5; count of bases not matched to a gene: 6. Per the germline V gene, CDR1 is MNHEY and CDR2 is SMNVEV (reference sequence). CDR3 length: 13 amino acids. For the CDR3, the DNA is TGTGCCAGCAGGGGACAGGTGGGTAACGAGCAGTACTTC. Translating gives CASRGQVGNEQYF.

This clonotype has a count of ten or more. The V call is TRBV7-2, the J call TRBJ1-1; D gene unclear. Trimming took 1 base from V and 6 from J, leaving 6 bases between them. This CDR3 contains 12 residues. Germline V gene sequence: CDR1 SGHTA, CDR2 FQGNSA. CDR3 nucleotides: TGTGCCAGCAGCTTAGAAATAGCTGAAGCTTTCTTT. It codes for CASSLEIAEAFF.

This clonotype showed up many times. The chain carries TRBV7-9 and TRBJ2-7, with D perhaps matching TRBD1 (6 bases). CDR3 length: 15 amino acids. The V and J ends lost 0 bases and 2 bases respectively, with 11 bases between them. Germline values: CDR1 SEHNR, CDR2 FQNEAQ (reference sequence). The CDR3 nucleotides read TGTGCCAGCAGCTTAGCGACAGGCCATCCCTACGAGCAGTACTTC. This translates into CASSLATGHPYEQYF.

At least ten counts were recorded for this clonotype. V and J are TRBV5-1 and TRBJ2-3; D is undetermined. Germline V gives CDR1 SGHRS, CDR2 YFSETQ. Trimming shortened V by 0 bases and J by 5 bases, and 10 bases separated the two germline ends. This CDR3 has 14 amino acids. The CDR3 here is CASSLEVVGDTQYF. For the CDR3, the DNA is TGCGCCAGCAGCTTGGAGGTCGTGGGAGATACGCAGTATTTT.

The chain recombines TRBV5-4 with TRBJ2-2; the match to TRBD2 covers 12 bases. Trimming took 4 bases from V and 4 from J; bases not matched to a gene: 2. The CDR3 extends over 15 amino acids. CDR1 is SGHNT and CDR2 is YYREEE in the germline V gene (reference sequence). The chain's CDR3 is CASSRTSGATGELFF. The CDR3 DNA follows: TGTGCCAGCAGCCGGACTAGCGGGGCCACCGGGGAGCTGTTTTTT.

This clonotype has a count of ten or more. V and J are TRBV2 and TRBJ2-3, with 7 positions matching TRBD2. CDR1 is SNHLY, CDR2 FYNNEI, per germline. After removal of 3 bases from V and 2 bases from J, the junction contained 5 bases not matched to a gene. This CDR3 contains 15 residues. CDR3 in amino acids: CASSDLAVITDTQYF. DNA of the CDR3: TGTGCCAGCAGTGACCTAGCGGTTATCACAGATACGCAGTATTTT. Drawing the rest from reference TRBV2 and TRBJ2-3, the complete variable domain is EPEVTQTPSHQVTQMGQEVILRCVPISNHLYFYWYRQILGQKVEFLVSFYNNEISEKSEIFDDQFSVERPDGSNFTLKIRSTKLEDSAMYFCASSDLAVITDTQYFGPGTRLTVL.

This clonotype was detected a few times. This chain links TRBV2 with TRBJ1-2; 9 bases agree with TRBD1. Per the germline V gene, CDR1 is SNHLY and CDR2 is FYNNEI. J lost 7 bases, V lost 7 bases, and 7 bases had no gene match. CDR3 length: 13 residues. CDR3 residues: CASKRDRESGYTF. The CDR3 nucleotides read TGTGCCAGCAAGCGGGACAGGGAATCTGGCTACACCTTC.

This clonotype came up a few times. The chain employs TRBV6-1 and TRBJ1-1; D is possibly TRBD1 (5 bases). Trimming pared 5 bases from V and 0 bases from J, leaving 10 bases between. Germline V gene sequence: CDR1 MNHNS, CDR2 SASEGT. The CDR3 is made up of 14 amino acids. CDR3 sequence reads: CASSRGPMNTEAFF. The DNA for the CDR3 is TGTGCCAGCAGTAGGGGACCCATGAACACTGAAGCTTTCTTT.

The table lists this clonotype with a count of one. One end of the junction varies from germline; a read error may be responsible. The chain joins TRBV28 to TRBJ2-3, with D unclear. In germline, CDR1 is MDHEN, CDR2 SYDVKM. This CDR3 contains 12 residues. CDR3 sequence: CASSLTTDTRYF. CDR3 in DNA: TGTGCCAGCAGTTTGACCACAGATACGCGGTATTTT.

The rearrangement uses TRBV20-1 and TRBJ1-2; the D is unclear. This CDR3 region has 13 residues. Germline V gene data show CDR1 as DFQATT and CDR2 as SNEGSKA (reference sequence). V was clipped by 3 bases and J by 2 bases, with 10 bases between them. CDR3 DNA: TGCAGTGCTAGTTTGGTCGAGAACTATGGCTACACCTTC. Its translation: CSASLVENYGYTF.

This clonotype was counted ten times or more. The chain is built from TRBV12-3 or TRBV12-4 and TRBJ2-2; unclear D gene. The length of the CDR3 is 12 residues. The V end lost 3 bases, the J end lost 7 bases, and 6 bases lay between the germline ends. The CDR3 region is CASSFPLGELFF. Written as DNA, the CDR3 is TGTGCCAGCAGTTTTCCCCTCGGGGAGCTGTTTTTT.

The V and J genes are TRBV7-2 and TRBJ2-1; D remains ambiguous. The V end was cut by 5 bases, the J end by 5 bases, with 7 bases between. The germline gives CDR1 SGHTA, CDR2 FQGNSA. The CDR3 is made up of 12 amino acids. CDR3 sequence (DNA): TGTGCCAGCAGCCCACCACACAATGAGCAGTTCTTC. Its translation is CASSPPHNEQFF.

This clonotype was observed a few times. The chain links TRBV28 to TRBJ2-1; D remains unclear. This CDR3 has 19 amino acids. CDR1 is MDHEN, CDR2 SYDVKM, per germline. The V and J ends lost 2 bases and 7 bases respectively, with 27 bases between them. The CDR3 DNA sequence: TGTGCCAGCAGTTTAAGTCGTCTACCACTTGGGAAAGGTGAAAATGAGCAGTTCTTC. Translating gives CASSLSRLPLGKGENEQFF.

This clonotype was picked up many times. The chain couples TRBV24-1 to TRBJ2-2, with TRBD1 as a possible D gene (6 bases). This CDR3 has 16 amino acids. The V end was cut by 4 bases, the J end by 6 bases, with 17 bases between. Germline CDR1 is KGHDR and CDR2 is SFDVKD. CDR3 in DNA: TGTGCCACCAGTGACGCCAGACAGGAAAGGGCCGGGGAGCTGTTTTTT. It yields the protein CATSDARQERAGELFF.

This clonotype was recorded a few times. The gene calls are TRBV11-2 and TRBJ2-7, with D unclear. Per the germline V gene, CDR1 is SGHAT and CDR2 is FQNNGV. The CDR3 is 18 amino acids. V was pared by 1 base and J by 1 base, with 20 bases between. The CDR3 here is CASSLVPRAGRSSYEQYF. The CDR3 region has the DNA TGTGCCAGCAGCTTAGTCCCTCGGGCAGGCAGAAGTTCCTACGAGCAGTACTTC.